Listed here are 6 T cell receptor beta chains from one sample, sequenced in a study of TIL therapy for anti-PD-1-resistant metastatic lung cancer. Time point indicated: pre-treatment sample, taken before nivolumab and TIL therapy. Pleural nodules or supraclavicular lymph nodes made up most of the excised metastases sampled. The libraries were made with immunoSEQ v3. Sequencing used immunoSEQ multiplex PCR; TCRdb keeps in-frame clones, though not all of them. This table holds about 100,000 clones, roughly 65% found once. Material: tumor tissue, obtained at baseline. Receptor source: a person between 30 and 79 years old with non-small cell lung cancer.

The count of this clone is one. The chain recombines TRBV6-2 or TRBV6-3 with TRBJ1-5, with D possibly being TRBD1 (5 bases). The V end lost 4 bases, the J end lost 7 bases, and 14 bases lay between the germline ends. Germline lookup yields CDR1 MNHEY and CDR2 SVGEGT. The length of the CDR3 is 14 residues. CDR3 loop: CASSSQGGWQPQHF. In DNA form, the CDR3 reads TGTGCCAGCAGTTCCCAGGGAGGATGGCAGCCCCAGCATTTT.

V and J are TRBV6-5 and TRBJ1-6, with D perhaps TRBD1 (6 bases). Trimming took off 0 bases at V and 9 bases at J, with 15 bases between the two ends. The CDR3 has 16 residues. Germline CDR1 is MNHEY and CDR2 is SVGAGI. CDR3 residues: CASSYSRGALGSPLHF. CDR3 bases: TGTGCCAGCAGTTACTCTCGGGGGGCTTTAGGTTCACCCCTCCACTTT.

This chain connects TRBV4-3 to TRBJ2-1, with D possibly being TRBD2 (5 bases). Germline V lookup: CDR1 LGHNA, CDR2 YSLEER. CDR3 length: 16 amino acids. The V end was cut by 1 base, the J end by 1 base, with 11 bases between. The chain's CDR3 is CASSQGLALSYNEQFF. The CDR3 DNA sequence: TGCGCCAGCAGCCAAGGGCTAGCCCTATCCTACAATGAGCAGTTCTTC.

This clone was recorded many times. The J gene is TRBJ1-4, the V gene TRBV2, with a weak D call TRBD1 (5 bases). Trimming took 8 bases from V and 2 from J, leaving 9 bases between them. CDR3 length equals 13 residues. Germline V gives CDR1 SNHLY, CDR2 FYNNEI. CDR3 in amino acids: CASERDTNEKLFF. DNA of the CDR3: TGTGCCAGCGAACGGGACACTAATGAAAAACTGTTTTTT.

V usage is TRBV7-9 and J usage is TRBJ2-2, with D possibly being TRBD2 (7 bases). Germline V gene sequence: CDR1 SEHNR, CDR2 FQNEAQ (reference sequence). This CDR3 region has 18 residues. V was shortened by 1 base and J by 3 bases, with 18 bases between the two germline ends. The CDR3 nucleotides are TGTGCCAGCAGCTTAGATTGGGGGGGCCCCCTGGACACCGGGGAGCTGTTTTTT. Translation: CASSLDWGGPLDTGELFF.

This clone was seen only once. The rearrangement joins TRBV19 to TRBJ2-3; tentative D call: TRBD1 (6 bases). Trimming pared 3 bases from V and 0 bases from J, leaving 10 bases between. CDR3 length equals 15 residues. In germline, CDR1 is LNHDA, CDR2 SQIVND (reference sequence). CDR3 sequence reads: CASSIWTASTDTQYF. CDR3 nucleotide sequence: TGTGCCAGTAGTATCTGGACAGCGAGCACAGATACGCAGTATTTT. Looking up the rest from reference TRBV19 and TRBJ2-3 gives the full variable domain: DGGITQSPKYLFRKEGQNVTLSCEQNLNHDAMYWYRQDPGQGLRLIYYSQIVNDFQKGDIAEGYSVSREKKESFPLTVTSAQKNPTAFYLCASSIWTASTDTQYFGPGTRLTVL.